This TCR beta chain was captured by sequencing in a study of circulating and synovial CD4+ cells in juvenile arthritis. Overall study findings and caveats: Measured synovium overlap likely understates the true shared repertoire. Circulating pathogenic-like and bulk T cells looked alike by Vbeta family usage. Compared with bulk blood, circulating pathogenic-like lymphocytes shared substantially more CDR3 sequences with synovial T cells. These repertoires were less diverse than bulk blood CD4 repertoires.

The CDR3 is 17 amino acids. V dropped 0 bases and J dropped 7 bases, with 19 bases sitting between them. Germline CDR1 is SEHNR and CDR2 is FQNEAQ (reference sequence). TCRdb's copy holds only in-frame clones and misses some; the assay was immunoSEQ multiplex PCR. The sample shows tens of thousands of clones, 93% of them seen only once. About this clone: The antigen remains unidentified.

The rearrangement links TRBV7-9 to TRBJ2-1; D may be TRBD1 (5 bases). This TCR was sampled from a human donor with juvenile idiopathic arthritis. Sequenced: CD4+ T cells from blood. The CDR3 DNA follows: TGTGCCAGCAGCTTAGCGATGGGGCGTCTACGCCGGAATGAGCAGTTCTTC. Translation gives CASSLAMGRLRRNEQFF.